Sequencing of this T cell receptor beta chain was carried out in a study of shared clonotypes between healthy human individuals. Findings and caveats of the study: Compared with clonotypes that all four donors shared, non-shared clonotypes had lower generation probabilities. Between several donors, naive CD4 clonotypes were shared at a level of about 5%. The small donor group covered limited genetic and exposure diversity.

With regard to this clone: Its antigen remains unknown.

The CDR3 is 14 residues long. The germline V gene has CDR1 MNHEY and CDR2 SVGAGI. With 2 bases removed from V and 4 bases from J, the gap between germline ends came to 11 bases. Sequenced by immunoSEQ multiplex PCR; TCRdb stores in-frame clones only, minus some. The sample holds some 2,000,000 clones, roughly 94% seen once. This TCR came from a young man in good health. Sequencing was done on a sample of naive CD4+ T cells sorted from blood. Subset specified: CD45RA+ positively selected. This chain links TRBV6-5 with TRBJ1-2, with D maybe TRBD1 (6 bases). Written as DNA, the CDR3 is TGTGCCAGCAGTTACCAGGACAGCCGCTATGGCTACACCTTC. It translates to CASSYQDSRYGYTF.